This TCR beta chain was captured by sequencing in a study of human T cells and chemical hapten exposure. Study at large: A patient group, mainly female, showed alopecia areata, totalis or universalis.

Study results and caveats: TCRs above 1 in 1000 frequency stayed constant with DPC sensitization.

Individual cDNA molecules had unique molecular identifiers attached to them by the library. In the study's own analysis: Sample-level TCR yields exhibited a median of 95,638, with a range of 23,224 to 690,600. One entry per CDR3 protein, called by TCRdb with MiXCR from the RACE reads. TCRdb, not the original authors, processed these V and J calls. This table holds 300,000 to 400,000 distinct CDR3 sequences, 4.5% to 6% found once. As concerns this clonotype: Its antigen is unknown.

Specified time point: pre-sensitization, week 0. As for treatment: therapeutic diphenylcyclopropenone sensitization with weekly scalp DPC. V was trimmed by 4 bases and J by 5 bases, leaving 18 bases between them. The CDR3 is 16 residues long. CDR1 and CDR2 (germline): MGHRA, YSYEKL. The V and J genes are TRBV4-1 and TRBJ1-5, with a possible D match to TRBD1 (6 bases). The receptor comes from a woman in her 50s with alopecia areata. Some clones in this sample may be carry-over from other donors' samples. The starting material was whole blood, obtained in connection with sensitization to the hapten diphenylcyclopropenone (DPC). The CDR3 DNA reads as TGCGCCAGCAGCCCAGTCGGGCAGGGGAGGGATCAGCCCCAGCATTTT. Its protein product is CASSPVGQGRDQPQHF.